This is a list of T cell receptor beta chains from one sample in a study of blood T cell repertoires in COVID-19. The assay was immunoSEQ multiplex PCR, and TCRdb's table has in-frame clones only and misses some. The table has a few hundred thousand clones, about four fifths seen once; the top ten hold about 5.4%. The sample consisted of PBMCs or T cells enriched from blood (not recorded which). The receptors stem from a woman in her forties or fifties who had recovered from COVID-19. Each CDR3 is given with its conserved first and last residue. The order of the fields is J gene, clone size, CDR3 length, D gene, V gene, CDR3 protein, CDR3 DNA. The D gene is left open where the match is weak. Some rows mark clone size as missing; the rest say once, few, many or name a class of expanded clone.

J gene: TRBJ2-1; clone size: -; CDR3 length: 13; D gene: -; V gene: TRBV28; CDR3 protein: CASRSTGYNEQFF; CDR3 DNA: TGTGCCAGCAGGTCAACAGGGTACAATGAGCAGTTCTTC
J gene: TRBJ2-3; clone size: -; CDR3 length: 15; D gene: TRBD1; V gene: TRBV9; CDR3 protein: CASSVEGGAADTQYF; CDR3 DNA: TGTGCCAGCAGCGTAGAAGGGGGCGCCGCAGATACGCAGTATTTT
J gene: TRBJ1-1; clone size: -; CDR3 length: 15; D gene: -; V gene: TRBV4-1; CDR3 protein: CASTRTGHTDTEAFF; CDR3 DNA: TGCGCCAGCACCCGGACCGGACACACTGACACTGAAGCTTTCTTT
J gene: TRBJ2-7; clone size: -; CDR3 length: 15; D gene: TRBD2; V gene: TRBV9; CDR3 protein: CASSVDAGTSGEQYF; CDR3 DNA: TGTGCCAGCAGCGTAGACGCCGGGACTAGCGGCGAGCAGTACTTC
J gene: TRBJ2-1; clone size: -; CDR3 length: 16; D gene: TRBD2; V gene: TRBV7-3; CDR3 protein: CASSSWTSGSSNEQFF; CDR3 DNA: TGTGCCAGCAGCTCGTGGACTAGCGGGAGTTCTAATGAGCAGTTCTTC
J gene: TRBJ1-2; clone size: -; CDR3 length: 14; D gene: TRBD1; V gene: TRBV6-2/TRBV6-3; CDR3 protein: CASSYPTGYYGYTF; CDR3 DNA: TGTGCCAGCAGTTACCCGACAGGGTACTATGGCTACACCTTC
J gene: TRBJ2-5; clone size: -; CDR3 length: 17; D gene: TRBD1; V gene: TRBV28; CDR3 protein: CASSLPGQGARRETQYF; CDR3 DNA: TGTGCCAGCAGTTTACCCGGACAGGGGGCGCGACGGGAGACCCAGTACTTC
J gene: TRBJ1-1; clone size: -; CDR3 length: 16; D gene: TRBD1; V gene: TRBV5-1; CDR3 protein: CASSPRGGGRNTEAFF; CDR3 DNA: TGCGCCAGCAGCCCGAGAGGGGGCGGGCGGAACACTGAAGCTTTCTTT
J gene: TRBJ1-2; clone size: -; CDR3 length: 15; D gene: -; V gene: TRBV14; CDR3 protein: CASSQDRRGNYGYTF; CDR3 DNA: TGTGCCAGCAGCCAAGACCGCAGAGGAAACTATGGCTACACCTTC
J gene: TRBJ1-6; clone size: -; CDR3 length: 14; D gene: TRBD1; V gene: TRBV10-3; CDR3 protein: CAIGQGQGNSPLHF; CDR3 DNA: TGTGCCATCGGCCAGGGACAGGGTAATTCACCCCTCCACTTT
J gene: TRBJ1-3; clone size: -; CDR3 length: 16; D gene: -; V gene: TRBV19; CDR3 protein: CASSWSPTFDGNTIYF; CDR3 DNA: TGTGCCAGTAGTTGGTCTCCGACATTCGATGGAAACACCATATATTTT
J gene: TRBJ1-6; clone size: few; CDR3 length: 16; D gene: -; V gene: TRBV30; CDR3 protein: CAWSVARGSYNSPLHF; CDR3 DNA: TGTGCCTGGAGTGTAGCGAGAGGCTCCTATAATTCACCCCTCCACTTT
J gene: TRBJ1-3; clone size: -; CDR3 length: 17; D gene: -; V gene: TRBV7-8; CDR3 protein: CASSVSGTQRSGNTIYF; CDR3 DNA: TGTGCCAGCAGCGTAAGCGGGACACAGCGCTCTGGAAACACCATATATTTT
J gene: TRBJ2-1; clone size: -; CDR3 length: 11; D gene: -; V gene: TRBV29-1; CDR3 protein: CSVRGTREQFF; CDR3 DNA: TGCAGCGTTAGGGGAACAAGGGAGCAGTTCTTC
J gene: TRBJ2-1; clone size: -; CDR3 length: 16; D gene: TRBD1; V gene: TRBV24-1; CDR3 protein: CATSETGTGAYNEQFF; CDR3 DNA: TGTGCCACCAGTGAAACCGGGACAGGGGCGTACAATGAGCAGTTCTTC
J gene: TRBJ2-1; clone size: -; CDR3 length: 18; D gene: TRBD2; V gene: TRBV4-1; CDR3 protein: CASRRILRLAGESDEQFF; CDR3 DNA: TGCGCCAGCAGACGTATATTGCGTCTAGCGGGAGAAAGCGATGAGCAGTTCTTC
J gene: TRBJ2-5; clone size: -; CDR3 length: 14; D gene: TRBD1; V gene: TRBV5-1; CDR3 protein: CASSLGPQGETQYF; CDR3 DNA: TGCGCCAGCAGCTTGGGCCCACAGGGGGAGACCCAGTACTTC
J gene: TRBJ1-1; clone size: -; CDR3 length: 15; D gene: -; V gene: TRBV7-9; CDR3 protein: CASSPPGGANTEAFF; CDR3 DNA: TGTGCCAGCAGCCCCCCCGGGGGAGCGAACACTGAAGCTTTCTTT
J gene: TRBJ2-3; clone size: -; CDR3 length: 15; D gene: TRBD2; V gene: TRBV5-1; CDR3 protein: CASSWSGSGTDTQYF; CDR3 DNA: TGCGCCAGCAGCTGGAGCGGGAGTGGCACAGATACGCAGTATTTT
J gene: TRBJ2-7; clone size: -; CDR3 length: 15; D gene: TRBD2; V gene: TRBV9; CDR3 protein: CASSRTSGSSYEQYF; CDR3 DNA: TGTGCCAGCAGTCGGACTAGCGGGAGCTCCTACGAGCAGTACTTC
J gene: TRBJ1-2; clone size: -; CDR3 length: 13; D gene: -; V gene: TRBV7-8; CDR3 protein: CASSLGRHYGYTF; CDR3 DNA: TGTGCCAGCAGCCTGGGGCGGCACTATGGCTACACCTTC
J gene: TRBJ2-5; clone size: -; CDR3 length: 12; D gene: -; V gene: TRBV30; CDR3 protein: CAWSVRGETQYF; CDR3 DNA: TGTGCCTGGAGTGTACGGGGGGAGACCCAGTACTTC
J gene: TRBJ1-2; clone size: -; CDR3 length: 13; D gene: -; V gene: TRBV20-1; CDR3 protein: CSASLSGGQGYTF; CDR3 DNA: TGCAGTGCTAGTTTGTCGGGGGGTCAGGGCTACACCTTC
J gene: TRBJ2-2; clone size: -; CDR3 length: 14; D gene: -; V gene: TRBV6-2/TRBV6-3; CDR3 protein: CASSSLQGTGELFF; CDR3 DNA: TGTGCCAGCAGTAGCCTTCAGGGGACCGGGGAGCTGTTTTTT
J gene: TRBJ1-4; clone size: -; CDR3 length: 14; D gene: -; V gene: TRBV5-1; CDR3 protein: CASSSGRRDEKLFF; CDR3 DNA: TGCGCCAGCAGCTCGGGGAGGAGGGATGAAAAACTGTTTTTT
J gene: TRBJ1-5; clone size: -; CDR3 length: 14; D gene: -; V gene: TRBV7-8; CDR3 protein: CASSEGVQGEPQHF; CDR3 DNA: TGTGCCAGCAGCGAAGGCGTCCAAGGGGAGCCCCAGCATTTT
J gene: TRBJ1-5; clone size: -; CDR3 length: 22; D gene: -; V gene: TRBV23-1; CDR3 protein: CASSYNPDRLTPRKEPNQPQHF; CDR3 DNA: TGCGCCAGCAGTTATAACCCTGATCGACTTACCCCTCGAAAGGAGCCAAATCAGCCCCAGCATTTT
J gene: TRBJ1-1; clone size: -; CDR3 length: 14; D gene: TRBD1; V gene: TRBV4-3; CDR3 protein: CASSQGQGNTEAFF; CDR3 DNA: TGCGCCAGCAGTCAGGGACAGGGGAACACTGAAGCTTTCTTT
J gene: TRBJ2-1; clone size: -; CDR3 length: 15; D gene: TRBD2; V gene: TRBV19; CDR3 protein: CASRPLLAGENEQFF; CDR3 DNA: TGTGCCAGCCGCCCGCTTCTAGCGGGAGAGAATGAGCAGTTCTTC
J gene: TRBJ1-5; clone size: once; CDR3 length: 16; D gene: -; V gene: TRBV19; CDR3 protein: CASSMRTSGRHQPQHF; CDR3 DNA: TGTGCCAGTAGTATGAGGACATCCGGGAGACATCAGCCCCAGCATTTT
J gene: TRBJ1-2; clone size: -; CDR3 length: 14; D gene: -; V gene: TRBV19; CDR3 protein: CATTTGSTGYGYTF; CDR3 DNA: TGTGCCACCACAACCGGCTCCACGGGCTATGGCTACACCTTC
J gene: TRBJ1-1; clone size: -; CDR3 length: 13; D gene: -; V gene: TRBV10-3; CDR3 protein: CAISGGKNTEAFF; CDR3 DNA: TGTGCCATCAGTGGTGGCAAGAACACTGAAGCTTTCTTT
J gene: TRBJ1-2; clone size: -; CDR3 length: 14; D gene: -; V gene: TRBV7-2; CDR3 protein: CASSNRRANYGYTF; CDR3 DNA: TGTGCCAGCAGCAATCGACGGGCTAACTATGGCTACACCTTC
J gene: TRBJ1-4; clone size: -; CDR3 length: 13; D gene: -; V gene: TRBV6-5; CDR3 protein: CASCSGPNEKLFF; CDR3 DNA: TGTGCCAGCTGCTCAGGGCCTAATGAAAAACTGTTTTTT
J gene: TRBJ1-1; clone size: -; CDR3 length: 16; D gene: -; V gene: TRBV6-4; CDR3 protein: CASSPRLGASTGMTFF; CDR3 DNA: TGTGCCAGCAGTCCCCGTCTGGGGGCAAGTACTGGGATGACTTTCTTT
J gene: TRBJ2-7; clone size: -; CDR3 length: 15; D gene: -; V gene: TRBV7-9; CDR3 protein: CASSPRDRAVYEQYF; CDR3 DNA: TGTGCCAGCAGCCCGCGGGACAGAGCTGTCTACGAGCAGTACTTC
J gene: TRBJ1-2; clone size: -; CDR3 length: 14; D gene: -; V gene: TRBV27; CDR3 protein: CASSFSRGSYGYTF; CDR3 DNA: TGTGCCAGCAGTTTTTCAAGGGGCAGCTATGGCTACACCTTC
J gene: TRBJ1-2; clone size: -; CDR3 length: 13; D gene: -; V gene: TRBV7-2; CDR3 protein: CASSAAGQGGYTF; CDR3 DNA: TGTGCCAGCAGCGCCGCCGGCCAGGGAGGCTACACCTTC
J gene: TRBJ1-2; clone size: -; CDR3 length: 18; D gene: -; V gene: TRBV18; CDR3 protein: CASSPLSTAEGRNYGYTF; CDR3 DNA: TGTGCCAGCTCACCTCTGTCGACAGCCGAAGGAAGGAACTATGGCTACACCTTC
J gene: TRBJ1-2; clone size: few; CDR3 length: 13; D gene: -; V gene: TRBV7-9; CDR3 protein: CASSLPGVYGYTF; CDR3 DNA: TGTGCCAGCAGCTTACCTGGAGTCTATGGCTACACCTTC
J gene: TRBJ1-5; clone size: -; CDR3 length: 14; D gene: -; V gene: TRBV19; CDR3 protein: CASSTDKSNQPQHF; CDR3 DNA: TGTGCCAGTAGTACGGACAAGAGCAATCAGCCCCAGCATTTT
J gene: TRBJ1-5; clone size: -; CDR3 length: 15; D gene: -; V gene: TRBV6-1; CDR3 protein: CASSEVWGGNQPQHF; CDR3 DNA: TGTGCCAGCAGTGAAGTTTGGGGCGGCAATCAGCCCCAGCATTTT
J gene: TRBJ1-1; clone size: -; CDR3 length: 13; D gene: TRBD1; V gene: TRBV6-1; CDR3 protein: CASSDRTGSEAFF; CDR3 DNA: TGTGCCAGCAGTGACCGGACAGGGTCTGAAGCTTTCTTT
J gene: TRBJ2-7; clone size: -; CDR3 length: 15; D gene: -; V gene: TRBV15; CDR3 protein: CATSRDLGAGYEQYF; CDR3 DNA: TGTGCCACCAGCAGAGATTTAGGTGCGGGGTACGAGCAGTACTTC
J gene: TRBJ1-1; clone size: -; CDR3 length: 15; D gene: -; V gene: TRBV4-3; CDR3 protein: CASSQQTAMNTEAFF; CDR3 DNA: TGCGCCAGCAGCCAACAGACAGCGATGAACACTGAAGCTTTCTTT
J gene: TRBJ1-6; clone size: -; CDR3 length: 17; D gene: TRBD1; V gene: TRBV5-1; CDR3 protein: CASSSQGQGASPRPLHF; CDR3 DNA: TGCGCCAGCAGCTCTCAGGGTCAGGGGGCGTCCCCAAGACCCCTCCACTTT
J gene: TRBJ1-2; clone size: -; CDR3 length: 15; D gene: TRBD1; V gene: TRBV5-1; CDR3 protein: CASSLAAGGGYGYTF; CDR3 DNA: TGCGCCAGCAGCTTGGCGGCAGGGGGAGGCTATGGCTACACCTTC
J gene: TRBJ2-5; clone size: -; CDR3 length: 16; D gene: TRBD2; V gene: TRBV25-1; CDR3 protein: CASSDFASGNQETQYF; CDR3 DNA: TGTGCCAGCAGTGATTTTGCTAGCGGGAACCAAGAGACCCAGTACTTC
J gene: TRBJ2-1; clone size: -; CDR3 length: 13; D gene: -; V gene: TRBV11-3; CDR3 protein: CASSTGQYNEQFF; CDR3 DNA: TGTGCCAGCAGCACTGGACAGTACAATGAGCAGTTCTTC
J gene: TRBJ1-6; clone size: -; CDR3 length: 15; D gene: -; V gene: TRBV19; CDR3 protein: CASSTIGAYNSPLHF; CDR3 DNA: TGTGCCAGTAGTACCATCGGGGCCTATAATTCACCCCTCCACTTT
J gene: TRBJ1-2; clone size: -; CDR3 length: 16; D gene: TRBD1; V gene: TRBV10-3; CDR3 protein: CAISETITGGVYGYTF; CDR3 DNA: TGTGCCATCAGTGAGACCATCACAGGGGGCGTCTATGGCTACACCTTC
J gene: TRBJ1-3; clone size: -; CDR3 length: 16; D gene: TRBD1; V gene: TRBV5-4; CDR3 protein: CASSRQGSPSGNTIYF; CDR3 DNA: TGTGCCAGCAGTAGACAGGGGAGCCCCTCTGGAAACACCATATATTTT
J gene: TRBJ1-4; clone size: -; CDR3 length: 13; D gene: -; V gene: TRBV2; CDR3 protein: CASSVGWSEKLFF; CDR3 DNA: TGTGCCAGCAGTGTCGGGTGGAGTGAAAAACTGTTTTTT
J gene: TRBJ1-5; clone size: once; CDR3 length: 12; D gene: -; V gene: TRBV12-3/TRBV12-4; CDR3 protein: CASSPSNQPQHF; CDR3 DNA: TGTGCCAGCAGTCCCTCCAATCAGCCCCAGCATTTT
J gene: TRBJ1-3; clone size: -; CDR3 length: 16; D gene: -; V gene: TRBV7-9; CDR3 protein: CASSLVGGTLGNTIYF; CDR3 DNA: TGTGCCAGCAGCTTAGTCGGGGGTACCCTAGGAAACACCATATATTTT